This T cell receptor beta chain was identified during a study of shared clonotypes between healthy human individuals. Study conclusions and caveats: A handful of donors held around 5% of naive CD4 clonotypes in common.

As concerns this clone: What it binds is not known. Other DNA sequences in the same sample also yield this CDR3.

Donation came from healthy HIV-negative adults that had no recent acute infections or vaccinations. Germline V CDR1 and CDR2: GTSNPN, SVGIG (reference sequence). There are 13 residues in the CDR3. Trimming shortened V by 1 base and J by 2 bases, and 6 bases separated the two germline ends. Sequencing was performed with immunoSEQ multiplex PCR; in TCRdb, only in-frame clones are kept and a portion is missing. This table holds approximately 980,000 clones, around three quarters found once. The source is a man younger than 30 in good health. The sequencing input was memory CD4+ T cells sorted from blood. As to subset: CD45RA-negative fraction. The V call is TRBV30, the J call TRBJ1-5; D not resolved. The CDR3 loop reads CAWSGEGNQPQHF. The CDR3 region has the DNA TGTGCCTGGAGTGGGGAGGGCAATCAGCCCCAGCATTTT.